Below, 16 T cell receptor beta chains from the same sample are listed, as sequenced in a study of cytomegalovirus exposure and HLA in healthy donors (dated by TCRdb to about 2017). Library method: the immunoSEQ multiplex PCR assay. TCRdb took over this immuneACCESS table, retaining in-frame rearrangements with V and J assigned. Such tables are incomplete; in checked studies, under half of the missing clones stem from an unresolved V gene, and the remainder is unexplained. In all, the sample holds 130,000 to 150,000 clones, and approximately 89% of those were seen once. Clones ranked in the top ten supply about 0.64% of the sample. Sequencing was performed on PBMCs. These receptors were obtained from a man aged 18 to 35 in good health and CMV-seronegative.

V and J are TRBV6-6 and TRBJ1-1; 10 nucleotides match TRBD1. J was trimmed by 7 bases and V by 2 bases; bases with no gene match: 1. Germline-derived CDR1 and CDR2 are MNHNY and SVGAGI (reference sequence). The length of the CDR3 is 13 residues. CDR3 nucleotide sequence: TGTGCCAGCAGTTACGGACAGGGGGTTGAAGCTTTCTTT. This codes for CASSYGQGVEAFF.

This clone was found once. The V gene is TRBV6-5, the J gene TRBJ2-1; 10 positions agree with TRBD1. The CDR3 contains 15 residues. Germline assignment: CDR1 MNHEY and CDR2 SVGAGI. The V gene end was trimmed by 6 bases and the J gene end by 4 bases; junction bases not matched to a gene: 6. CDR3 sequence reads: CASSEPGQGYNEQFF. CDR3 coding DNA: TGTGCCAGCAGCGAACCGGGACAGGGGTACAATGAGCAGTTCTTC.

The chain carries TRBV11-2 and TRBJ1-2, with a weak D call TRBD1 (5 bases). In germline, CDR1 is SGHAT, CDR2 FQNNGV. This CDR3 is built from 13 residues. V was cut by 5 bases and J by 2 bases, with 9 bases left in between. The CDR3 here is CASSPPGNYGYTF. Written as DNA, the CDR3 is TGTGCCAGCAGCCCGCCAGGGAACTATGGCTACACCTTC.

V usage is TRBV11-1 and J usage is TRBJ1-2; no clear D. V was pared by 5 bases and J by 13 bases, with 11 bases between. This CDR3 has 10 amino acids. Germline assignment: CDR1 SGHAT and CDR2 FQDESV (reference sequence). CDR3 region: CASSQNGITF. CDR3 DNA: TGTGCCAGCAGCCAGAACGGGATCACCTTC. Complete variable domain (other parts from reference TRBV11-1 and TRBJ1-2): EAEVAQSPRYKITEKSQAVAFWCDPISGHATLYWYRQILGQGPELLVQFQDESVVDDSQLPKDRFSAERLKGVDSTLKIQPAELGDSAMYLCASSQNGITFGSGTRLTVV.

There are a few counts of this clone. V and J are TRBV4-2 and TRBJ1-2; D perhaps matches TRBD1 (5 bases). The V gene lost 4 bases and the J gene lost 5 bases, with 8 bases spanning the gap. Germline V gene sequence: CDR1 LGHNA, CDR2 YNFKEQ. The CDR3 loop spans 12 amino acids. The CDR3 is CASSLDSYGYTF. The CDR3 bases are TGTGCCAGCAGCCTTGACAGTTATGGCTACACCTTC.

This chain uses TRBV6-1 with TRBJ2-5; the D is unclear. The germline CDR1 and CDR2 sequences are MNHNS and SASEGT. Trimming took 10 bases from V and 2 from J, leaving 14 bases between them. This CDR3 contains 13 residues. The CDR3 region has the DNA TGTGCCACCCAGCTAGTCTCACAAGAGACCCAGTACTTC. This encodes CATQLVSQETQYF.

The J gene is TRBJ1-3, the V gene TRBV19; D is unclear. The CDR3 extends over 14 amino acids. CDR1 LNHDA and CDR2 SQIVND come from the germline V gene (reference sequence). Trimming shortened V by 6 bases and J by 8 bases, and 17 bases separated the two germline ends. In DNA, the CDR3 is TGTGCCAGTAGCCCCTACGAAGGGCGGGACACCATATATTTT. Translating gives CASSPYEGRDTIYF.

The chain couples TRBV30 to TRBJ1-2, with 10 bases matching TRBD1. Germline-derived CDR1 and CDR2 are GTSNPN and SVGIG (reference sequence). J lost 6 bases, V lost 0 bases, and 16 bases had no gene match. The CDR3 has 18 residues. The CDR3 spells CAWSVRVGTGALLDGYTF. The CDR3 nucleotides read TGTGCCTGGAGTGTACGGGTCGGGACAGGGGCATTGCTCGATGGCTACACCTTC.

The chain employs TRBV7-8 and TRBJ2-7; 9 bases are a match to TRBD1. Germline trimming cut 1 base from V and 6 bases from J; bases unmatched to any gene: 7. Germline assignment: CDR1 SGHVS and CDR2 FQNEAQ. This CDR3 has 15 amino acids. The CDR3 region is CASSLGGTGKGEQYV. The CDR3 bases are TGTGCCAGCAGCTTAGGCGGGACAGGGAAAGGCGAGCAGTACGTC.

This chain links TRBV19 with TRBJ2-7; 7 bases fit TRBD2. The trim removed 10 bases at V and 4 bases at J, leaving 13 bases unmatched. This CDR3 is built from 14 residues. In germline, CDR1 is LNHDA, CDR2 SQIVND (reference sequence). CDR3 sequence: CATPRRGGPYEQYV. In DNA form, the CDR3 reads TGTGCCACGCCTAGACGGGGAGGGCCTTACGAGCAGTACGTC.

DNA of the CDR3: TGTGCCAGCAGCTTGGTTTTGGGGCAGGGGTTTAATGAGCAGTTCTTC. Its protein product is CASSLVLGQGFNEQFF. This sequence joins TRBV5-6 and TRBJ2-1; tentatively, D is TRBD1 (6 bases). The CDR3 has 16 residues. Germline values: CDR1 SGHDT, CDR2 YYEEEE. The V gene lost 0 bases and the J gene lost 7 bases, with 17 bases spanning the gap.

The chain links TRBV2 to TRBJ1-6; D is possibly TRBD1 (6 bases). Germline V lookup: CDR1 SNHLY, CDR2 FYNNEI. The CDR3 is 16 amino acids. V was cut by 10 bases and J by 0 bases, with 16 bases left in between. This CDR3 reads CATLGAEFSYNSPLHF. The CDR3 DNA sequence: TGTGCCACTTTGGGGGCGGAATTCTCCTATAATTCACCCCTCCACTTT. The full variable domain, its missing parts supplied by reference TRBV2 and TRBJ1-6, is EPEVTQTPSHQVTQMGQEVILRCVPISNHLYFYWYRQILGQKVEFLVSFYNNEISEKSEIFDDQFSVERPDGSNFTLKIRSTKLEDSAMYFCATLGAEFSYNSPLHFGNGTRLTVT.

This rearrangement joins TRBV6-6 to TRBJ1-2, with D hard to call. The germline V gene encodes CDR1 MNHNY and CDR2 SVGAGI (reference sequence). The germline V and J ends were trimmed by 7 bases and 5 bases, with 20 bases remaining between them. CDR3 length: 15 amino acids. This CDR3 reads CASTPDTRSRYGYTF. The CDR3 nucleotides read TGTGCCAGCACCCCGGATACGAGGTCCCGATATGGCTACACCTTC.

The rearrangement uses TRBV21-1 and TRBJ1-1; the table's D gene call, TRBD1, was not cross checked with the DNA. TRBV21-1 is a documented pseudogene. CDR3 length: 15 amino acids. CDR3 coding DNA: TGTGCCAGCAGCAAAGCGCTACAGGGTAACACTGAAGCTTTCTTT. It translates to CASSKALQGNTEAFF.

The chain employs TRBV10-3 and TRBJ1-6, with 11 bases identical to TRBD1. With V trimmed by 6 bases and J by 9 bases, 7 bases remained unmatched. Germline V gives CDR1 ENHRY, CDR2 SYGVKD. There are 15 residues in the CDR3. Written as DNA, the CDR3 is TGTGCCATCAGGGGGGACAGGGGGATTTCTTCACCCCTCCACTTT. Protein sequence: CAIRGDRGISSPLHF.

The chain carries TRBV19 and TRBJ1-1; TRBD1 matches at 10 bases. The junction had 3 bases not matched to a gene; V was cut back by 6 bases and J by 5 bases. CDR1 LNHDA and CDR2 SQIVND come from the germline V gene (reference sequence). CDR3 length: 13 residues. Here the CDR3 DNA reads TGTGCCAGTAGGGGACAGGGGAGTACTGAAGCTTTCTTT. It translates to CASRGQGSTEAFF.